Sequencing of this TCR beta chain was carried out in a study of cytomegalovirus exposure and HLA in healthy donors. There are 14 residues in the CDR3. V was clipped by 4 bases and J by 5 bases; unmatched bases: 6. CDR1 is SGHTA and CDR2 is FQGNSA in the germline V gene. Researchers ran the PCR with 60 Vbeta and 13 Jbeta primers. Clones were sequenced by immunoSEQ multiplex PCR, and TCRdb holds only the in-frame ones, with some missing. The data hold more than 75,000 clones, with roughly three quarters observed a single time. The gene calls are TRBV7-2 and TRBJ2-7; 9 bases map to TRBD1. The TCR originated in a middle-aged woman in good health and CMV-seronegative. Sequencing used PBMCs. The CDR3 DNA follows: TGTGCCAGCAGCTCGGACAGGGGTTTTAACGAGCAGTACTTC. As protein: CASSSDRGFNEQYF. The full variable domain, completed using reference TRBV7-2 and TRBJ2-7, is GAGVSQSPSNKVTEKGKDVELRCDPISGHTALYWYRQSLGQGLEFLIYFQGNSAPDKSGLPSDRFSAERTGGSVSTLTIQRTQQEDSAVYLCASSSDRGFNEQYFGPGTRLTVT.